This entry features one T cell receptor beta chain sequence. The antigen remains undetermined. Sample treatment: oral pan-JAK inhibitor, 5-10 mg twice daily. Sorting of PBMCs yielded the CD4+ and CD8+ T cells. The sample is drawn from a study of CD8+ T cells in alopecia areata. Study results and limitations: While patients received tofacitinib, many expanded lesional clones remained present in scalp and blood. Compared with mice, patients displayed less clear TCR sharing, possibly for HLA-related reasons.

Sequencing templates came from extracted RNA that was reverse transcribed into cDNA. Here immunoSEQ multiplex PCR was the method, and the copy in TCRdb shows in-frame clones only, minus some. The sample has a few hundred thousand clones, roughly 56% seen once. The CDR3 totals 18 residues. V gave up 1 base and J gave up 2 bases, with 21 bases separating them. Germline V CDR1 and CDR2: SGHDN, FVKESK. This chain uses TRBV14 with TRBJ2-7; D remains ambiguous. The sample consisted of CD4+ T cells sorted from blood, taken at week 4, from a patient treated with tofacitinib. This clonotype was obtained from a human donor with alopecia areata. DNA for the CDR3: TGTGCCAGCAGCCAAGGTGGAGACCATTCCCGTACCACCTACGAGCAGTACTTC. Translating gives CASSQGGDHSRTTYEQYF.